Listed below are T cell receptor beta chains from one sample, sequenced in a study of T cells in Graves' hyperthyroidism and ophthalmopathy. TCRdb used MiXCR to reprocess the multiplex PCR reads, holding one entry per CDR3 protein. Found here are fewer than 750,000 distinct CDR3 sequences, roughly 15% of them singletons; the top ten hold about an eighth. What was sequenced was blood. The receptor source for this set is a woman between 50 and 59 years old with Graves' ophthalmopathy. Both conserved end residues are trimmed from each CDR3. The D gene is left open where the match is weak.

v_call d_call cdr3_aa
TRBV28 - ASSFPRRGAKNIQY
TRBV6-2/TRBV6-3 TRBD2 ASSWASGPYEQY
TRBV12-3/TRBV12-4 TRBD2 ASRETSGLHNEQF
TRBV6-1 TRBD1 ASSYQTGGILGNTIY
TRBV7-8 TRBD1 ASSLKWYPTGPGNTIY
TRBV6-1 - ASSPLGTTDTQY
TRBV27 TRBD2 ASRATSGANHQETQY
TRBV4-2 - ASSLRDIGGYT
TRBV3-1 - ASSQVVTVNTGELF
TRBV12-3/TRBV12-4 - ASSKQGRWEQY
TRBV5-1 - ASSSEGTSGNTIY
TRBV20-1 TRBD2 SATDLAGSSYEQY
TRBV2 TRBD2 ASSMSGTPTNPY
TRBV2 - ASSELEVTLPYEQY
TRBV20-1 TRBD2 SARLAGGPTGYEQY
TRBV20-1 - SAQRGITEAF
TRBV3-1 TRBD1 ASSDRGRHTEAF
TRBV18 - ASSPSRSGANVLT
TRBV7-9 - ASSWGAGGDTEAF
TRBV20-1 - SAREQHNSPLH
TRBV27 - ASSFSGRAADTQY
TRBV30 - AGYGIRGERYEQY
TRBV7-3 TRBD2 ASSLIGTSGRNDEQF